Listed below are T cell receptor beta chains from one sample, sequenced in a study of T-cell memory formation after mild COVID-19. A single record per CDR3 protein comes from TCRdb applying MiXCR to the 5' RACE reads. The data show approximately 340,000 distinct CDR3 sequences, 10% to 15% seen once. Sequencing was performed on PBMCs or a T cell subset sorted from them (not recorded which). These receptors came from a man aged 18 to 30 who had mild COVID-19 (a few samples of this study predate the infection). Cell type and time point are not known. CDR3s include the opening cysteine and the closing phenylalanine or tryptophan. A D gene is named only where the DNA matches it firmly. A clone size is listed for some rows: how often the clone was seen (once, few, many), or a class if it is expanded.

D gene	V gene	clone size	CDR3 length	J gene	CDR3 DNA	CDR3 protein
TRBD2	TRBV20-1	NA	15	TRBJ2-5	TGCAGTGCTAGGTTAGCGGGGGGGTCGCGAGAGACCCAGTACTTC	CSARLAGGSRETQYF
NA	TRBV7-9	NA	15	TRBJ2-2	TGTGCCAGCAGCTCAACGAGGGGGAACACCGGGGAGCTGTTTTTT	CASSSTRGNTGELFF
NA	TRBV20-1	few	14	TRBJ2-3	TGCAGTGCCCCCGGGACAACTAGCACAGATACGCAGTATTTT	CSAPGTTSTDTQYF
NA	TRBV12-3/TRBV12-4	NA	14	TRBJ1-1	TGTGCCAGCAGTTTAAGTAGGGGGTCGAGTGAAGCTTTCTTT	CASSLSRGSSEAFF
TRBD1	TRBV15	NA	16	TRBJ2-4	TGTGCCACCAGCAACACAGGGGAATTAGCCAAAAACATTCAGTACTTC	CATSNTGELAKNIQYF
TRBD1	TRBV29-1	many	15	TRBJ2-5	TGCAGCGTTGAGCCTGAAGGGACAGGGGAAGAGACCCAGTACTTC	CSVEPEGTGEETQYF
TRBD1	TRBV5-1	many	15	TRBJ2-7	TGCGCCAGCAGCCCCACCGGGGTCAGGGGGCAGAAACAGTACTTC	CASSPTGVRGQKQYF
NA	TRBV6-1	NA	16	TRBJ1-6	TGTGCCAGCAGTGTCCGGCCTGGCTCCTATAATTCACCCCTCCACTTT	CASSVRPGSYNSPLHF
TRBD1	TRBV7-2	NA	15	TRBJ1-3	TGTGCCAGCAGCTACCGGGACAGCTCTGGAAACACCATATATTTT	CASSYRDSSGNTIYF
NA	TRBV2	NA	12	TRBJ1-2	TGTGCCAGCAGTGAAGGAGGGCCCGGCTACACCTTC	CASSEGGPGYTF
TRBD2	TRBV7-9	few	14	TRBJ2-3	TGTGCCAGCCGGGGTAGCGGGGGACCCGATACGCAGTATTTT	CASRGSGGPDTQYF
NA	TRBV3-1	NA	12	TRBJ1-5	TGTGCCAGCAGCCAAGCGGGCCAGCCCCAGCATTTT	CASSQAGQPQHF
TRBD1	TRBV29-1	NA	17	TRBJ2-2	TGCAGCGTTGAAGTTCCCGGACAGGGCGGGGACACCGGGGAGCTGTTTTTT	CSVEVPGQGGDTGELFF
NA	TRBV7-2	few	14	TRBJ2-3	TGTGCCAGCAGTACTAGCCGTGGCACAGATACGCAGTATTTT	CASSTSRGTDTQYF
NA	TRBV10-3	few	14	TRBJ2-5	TGTGCCATCAGTGATTCGAGAGATGGGGAGACCCAGTACTTC	CAISDSRDGETQYF
TRBD2	TRBV4-1	NA	16	TRBJ2-7	TGCGCCAGCAGCCAAGACCGGGTTAGCGGGGGCTACGAGCAGTACTTC	CASSQDRVSGGYEQYF
NA	TRBV29-1	NA	13	TRBJ2-7	TGCAGCGTTGAAGAGGCGGACTCCTACGAGCAGTACTTC	CSVEEADSYEQYF
TRBD2	TRBV7-2	many	14	TRBJ2-5	TGTGCCAGCAGCTTGGCGGGGGGGCAAGAGACCCAGTACTTC	CASSLAGGQETQYF
NA	TRBV12-3/TRBV12-4	few	15	TRBJ2-3	TGTGCCAGCACCCTGATGGGGGCGGTCACAGATACGCAGTATTTT	CASTLMGAVTDTQYF
TRBD1	TRBV10-2	few	16	TRBJ1-2	TGCGCCAGCAGTGACCCGGGACAGGGGGCAGACTATGGCTACACCTTC	CASSDPGQGADYGYTF
NA	TRBV20-1	NA	14	TRBJ2-7	TGCAGTGCTACCAGCGACTCTCCCTCCTACGAGCAGTACTTC	CSATSDSPSYEQYF
NA	TRBV20-1	many	14	TRBJ2-1	TGCAGTGCTAGACCGGAAAGCTCCTACAATGAGCAGTTCTTC	CSARPESSYNEQFF
TRBD1	TRBV2	few	18	TRBJ2-3	TGTGCCAGCAGTGTAGGGGAAACGGGACAGCTTCGAACAGATACGCAGTATTTT	CASSVGETGQLRTDTQYF
NA	TRBV6-5	many	15	TRBJ2-6	TGTGCCATTGGCCAGGGATATACCGGGGCCAACGTCCTGACTTTC	CAIGQGYTGANVLTF
TRBD1	TRBV25-1	NA	14	TRBJ1-4	TGTGCCAGCAGTGGTGACAGGGGTGACGAAAAACTGTTTTTT	CASSGDRGDEKLFF
TRBD2	TRBV7-2	many	15	TRBJ2-3	TGTGCCAGCAGCTTAGCCGCGGGGGGGACAGATACGCAGTATTTT	CASSLAAGGTDTQYF
NA	TRBV6-2/TRBV6-3	NA	13	TRBJ2-5	TGTGCCAGCACCACGGGCGGGACCCGGACCCAGTACTTC	CASTTGGTRTQYF
NA	TRBV24-1	few	15	TRBJ2-1	TGTGCCACCAGTGATAGGGCAGGGCCACACAATGAGCAGTTCTTC	CATSDRAGPHNEQFF
NA	TRBV6-2/TRBV6-3	few	14	TRBJ1-1	TGTGCCAGCAGTGATCTACAGGGCCGTATTGAAGCTTTCTTT	CASSDLQGRIEAFF
NA	TRBV3-1	few	15	TRBJ1-1	TGTGCCAGCAGCCAATTTGGGGGAATAAACACTGAAGCTTTCTTT	CASSQFGGINTEAFF
NA	TRBV7-8	NA	14	TRBJ2-7	TGTGCCAGCAGCCGGAGGATGGACAGCTACGAGCAGTACTTC	CASSRRMDSYEQYF
NA	TRBV5-1	few	14	TRBJ2-3	TGCGCCAGCAGCTTGGCCTCTGTCACAGATACGCAGTATTTT	CASSLASVTDTQYF
TRBD2	TRBV5-1	few	15	TRBJ2-7	TGCGCCAGCAGCCCTTCGAGCGGGGGCTCCTACGAGCAGTACTTC	CASSPSSGGSYEQYF
NA	TRBV29-1	few	15	TRBJ2-3	TGCAGCGTTGATTTAACGAACTCTCTCGAGGATACGCAGTATTTT	CSVDLTNSLEDTQYF
NA	TRBV6-5	many	13	TRBJ2-2	TGTGCCAGCAGGTGGTGGAACACCGGGGAGCTGTTTTTT	CASRWWNTGELFF
NA	TRBV11-2	NA	14	TRBJ1-1	TGTGCCAGCAGTAGATTGAGTAGACTCCCTGAAGCTTTCTTT	CASSRLSRLPEAFF
NA	TRBV16	NA	12	TRBJ2-1	TGTGCCAGCAGCCCCTTCGGGGATGAGCAGTTCTTC	CASSPFGDEQFF
TRBD1	TRBV10-3	NA	13	TRBJ2-2	TGTGCCATCAGAGGACAGGAGGCCGGGGAGCTGTTTTTT	CAIRGQEAGELFF
NA	TRBV7-2	NA	15	TRBJ1-2	TGTGCCAGCAGCTTCAACAGGAACCTAAACTATGGCTACACCTTC	CASSFNRNLNYGYTF
NA	TRBV12-3/TRBV12-4	NA	15	TRBJ2-5	TGTGCCAGCAGTACCACTAGCTCGAGGAAAGAGACCCAGTACTTC	CASSTTSSRKETQYF
TRBD2	TRBV9	NA	16	TRBJ2-3	TGTGCCAGCAGCGTTAGCGGGGGTGCAGGCACAGATACGCAGTATTTT	CASSVSGGAGTDTQYF
NA	TRBV7-2	few	14	TRBJ2-7	TGTGCCAGCAGCCCGGGACCAGGTAACTACGAGCAGTACTTC	CASSPGPGNYEQYF
NA	TRBV5-1	many	13	TRBJ2-5	TGCGCCAGCAGCTGGAGGGAACGGGAGACCCAGTACTTC	CASSWRERETQYF
NA	TRBV5-5	few	15	TRBJ1-1	TGTGCCAGCAGCTTGATTGTCCGGCCGAACACTGAAGCTTTCTTT	CASSLIVRPNTEAFF
NA	TRBV7-9	few	14	TRBJ1-4	TGTGCCAGCAGCTTAGATCCAAGGGCCATAAAACTGTTTTTT	CASSLDPRAIKLFF
NA	TRBV6-2/TRBV6-3	few	15	TRBJ2-3	TGTGCCAGCAGTACCGCGGGACTCCTAACAGATACGCAGTATTTT	CASSTAGLLTDTQYF
NA	TRBV10-3	few	11	TRBJ2-2	TGTGCCATCAGTGGCACCGGGGAGCTGTTTTTT	CAISGTGELFF
TRBD2	TRBV15	few	15	TRBJ2-1	TGTGCCACCAGCAGTATAGCGGGGTTCATGAATGAGCAGTTCTTC	CATSSIAGFMNEQFF
NA	TRBV21-1	NA	16	TRBJ1-1	TGTGCCAGCAGCAAAAGGCCGGGACAGGGTGTGACTGAAGCTTTCTTT	CASSKRPGQGVTEAFF
NA	TRBV12-3/TRBV12-4	NA	12	TRBJ2-7	TGTGCCAGCAGTCTAAGGGCTCACGAGCAGTACTTC	CASSLRAHEQYF
NA	TRBV7-9	NA	15	TRBJ1-2	TGTGCCAGCAGCTTAGGTGTCGTCAGAGACTATGGCTACACCTTC	CASSLGVVRDYGYTF
TRBD1	TRBV7-9	many	14	TRBJ2-7	TGTGCCAGCAGCCCCGGACAGGGGGCCTACGAGCAGTACTTC	CASSPGQGAYEQYF
NA	TRBV7-2	NA	12	TRBJ1-1	TGTGCCAGCAGCTTTTTTGCCACTGAAGCTTTCTTT	CASSFFATEAFF
TRBD1	TRBV27	NA	15	TRBJ1-4	TGTGCCAGCAGTTACAGGGGGCGAACTAATGAAAAACTGTTTTTT	CASSYRGRTNEKLFF
TRBD1	TRBV5-1	many	15	TRBJ1-1	TGCGCCAGCAGCTTGATTGAACAGGGGGCAACTGAAGCTTTCTTT	CASSLIEQGATEAFF
NA	TRBV2	NA	14	TRBJ2-2	TGTGCCGGGGGACAGATCCCTAGCGCCGGGGAGCTGTTTTTT	CAGGQIPSAGELFF